The clone carrying this TCR beta chain occurred many times. The antigen remains unidentified. The data originate from a study of identical twins. Template switching introduced a universal primer site, and the cDNA bore unique molecular identifiers. TCRdb re-derived calls from the 5' RACE reads in MiXCR, one entry per CDR3 protein. The data contain about 700,000 distinct CDR3 sequences, roughly 6% of them seen just once; the ten biggest clones take up around 1.9%. Overall study results and limits: An excess of low generation probability was shown by twin-shared out-of-frame alpha sequences. Monozygotic twins shared more out-of-frame TCR alpha than recombination models predicted.

The ends were cut back, 9 bases at V and 4 bases at J, with 16 bases in the middle. Germline-derived CDR1 and CDR2 are MNHEY and SVGEGT. The CDR3 covers 14 residues. The chain combines TRBV6-2 or TRBV6-3 with TRBJ1-5, with D tentatively TRBD1 (6 bases). The receptor was isolated from a man aged 18 to 30 in good health. The sample taken for sequencing was naive T cells sorted from blood. The DNA of the CDR3 is TGTGCCAGTCAATTTACAGGGAATAATCAGCCCCAGCATTTT. This codes for CASQFTGNNQPQHF.